These 29 T cell receptor beta chains were all obtained from the same sample, sequenced in a study of cytomegalovirus exposure and HLA in healthy donors. The data were produced by immunoSEQ multiplex PCR, yet TCRdb's version contains in-frame clones alone and is incomplete. The data hold 65,000 to 95,000 clones, with around 95% observed a single time. Sample: PBMCs. The receptor source for this set is a man aged 18 to 30 in good health and CMV-seronegative.

The genes are TRBV27 and TRBJ1-5, with 10 bases identical to TRBD1. This CDR3 has 16 amino acids. Germline-derived CDR1 and CDR2 are MNHEY and SMNVEV (reference sequence). Losses at the gene ends were 3 bases for V and 4 bases for J; bases not matched to a gene: 6. The CDR3 nucleotides are TGTGCCAGCAGTTTGCAACCGGGACAGGGGAATCAGCCCCAGCATTTT. This encodes CASSLQPGQGNQPQHF.

The chain's CDR3 is CASSLRGYNYGYTF. DNA of the CDR3: TGTGCCAGCAGTTTAAGGGGATATAACTATGGCTACACCTTC. The chain carries TRBV27 and TRBJ1-2, with D maybe TRBD1 (5 bases). Germline V gene data show CDR1 as MNHEY and CDR2 as SMNVEV (reference sequence). Trimming took off 2 bases at V and 1 base at J, with 8 bases between the two ends. The length of the CDR3 is 14 residues.

A single count supports this clone. The chain joins TRBV28 to TRBJ2-5, with a possible D match to TRBD2 (6 bases). This CDR3 spans 14 amino acids. CDR1 MDHEN and CDR2 SYDVKM come from the germline V gene. V was cut by 7 bases and J by 3 bases, with 15 bases left in between. DNA of the CDR3: TGTGCCAGCACTGTGGAGGAGGGGAAAGAGACCCAGTACTTC. Translating it yields CASTVEEGKETQYF.

CDR3 sequence: CASSVRVHTGELFF. The CDR3 DNA reads as TGCGCCAGCAGCGTCCGGGTTCACACCGGGGAGCTGTTTTTT. This chain links TRBV5-1 with TRBJ2-2; D is undetermined. Trimming pared 4 bases from V and 3 bases from J, leaving 10 bases between. The CDR3 is made up of 14 amino acids. CDR1 and CDR2 (germline): SGHRS, YFSETQ.

The chain has TRBV18 and TRBJ1-1; D is perhaps TRBD1 (6 bases). The CDR3 has 15 residues. V lost 1 base and J 5 bases, leaving 14 bases between the germline ends. CDR1 KGHSH and CDR2 LQKENI come from the germline V gene. CDR3: CASSPLLGADTEAFF. CDR3 in DNA: TGTGCCAGCTCACCACTTTTGGGGGCAGATACTGAAGCTTTCTTT.

The chain links TRBV28 to TRBJ2-7; D might be TRBD2 (6 bases). Looked up from germline, CDR1 is MDHEN and CDR2 is SYDVKM. The CDR3 sequence is 16 residues long. Trimming took 7 bases from V and 6 from J, leaving 25 bases between them. The CDR3 loop is CASKPTPMMQGGEQYF. Here the CDR3 DNA reads TGTGCCAGCAAGCCCACCCCCATGATGCAGGGAGGCGAGCAGTACTTC.

J is TRBJ2-1 and V is TRBV5-4; TRBD2 agrees at 9 bases. The V segment lost 2 bases and the J segment 5 bases; nucleotides outside the gene matches: 11. This CDR3 is built from 17 residues. Germline V lookup: CDR1 SGHNT, CDR2 YYREEE (reference sequence). CDR3 sequence: CASSLKTSGYLDNEQFF. DNA for the CDR3: TGTGCCAGCAGCTTAAAGACTAGCGGCTACTTAGACAATGAGCAGTTCTTC.

The rearrangement links TRBV2 to TRBJ2-5; TRBD2 agrees at 13 bases. Per the germline V gene, CDR1 is SNHLY and CDR2 is FYNNEI. V dropped 6 bases and J dropped 9; count of bases not matched to a gene: 4. The CDR3 is 13 residues long. CDR3: CASRILAGGSQYF. The CDR3 DNA reads as TGTGCCAGCAGGATACTAGCGGGGGGGTCCCAGTACTTC.

The CDR3 region has the DNA TGTGCCAGCAGTGAAGCGCTTCCAGATCAGGCCGGGGAGCTGTTTTTT. It yields the protein CASSEALPDQAGELFF. The chain joins TRBV6-1 to TRBJ2-2; no reliable D call. The length of the CDR3 is 16 residues. From germline, CDR1 is MNHNS and CDR2 SASEGT. V lost 0 bases to trimming and J lost 6 bases, with 14 bases between them.

The J gene is TRBJ1-5, the V gene TRBV19; the D gene is possibly TRBD1 (5 bases). Trimming stripped 5 bases from V and 3 bases from J, with 20 bases between. Germline V gives CDR1 LNHDA, CDR2 SQIVND (reference sequence). The CDR3 is made up of 17 amino acids. DNA of the CDR3: TGTGCCAGTAGTCCAGGGACGGGGAGGGGAAACAATCAGCCCCAGCATTTT. It yields the protein CASSPGTGRGNNQPQHF.

V and J are TRBV5-4 and TRBJ2-3; TRBD1 matches 11 bases. The length of the CDR3 is 18 residues. Germline-derived CDR1 and CDR2 are SGHNT and YYREEE (reference sequence). V lost 4 bases to trimming and J lost 0 bases; unmatched junction nucleotides: 10. The CDR3 reads CASSLPGQGGTSTDTQYF. CDR3 DNA: TGTGCCAGCAGCCTCCCGGGACAGGGGGGGACTAGCACAGATACGCAGTATTTT.

The genes are TRBV19 and TRBJ1-5; 10 nucleotides align to TRBD1. This CDR3 is built from 15 residues. Germline V gives CDR1 LNHDA, CDR2 SQIVND (reference sequence). V shed 6 bases, J shed 3 bases, and the junction held 5 bases outside the gene matches. DNA of the CDR3: TGTGCCAGTAGCACGGGACAGGGGTCCAATCAGCCCCAGCATTTT. It is translated as CASSTGQGSNQPQHF.

The chain combines TRBV7-2 with TRBJ2-1; D is perhaps TRBD2 (7 bases). The CDR3 totals 15 residues. V lost 5 bases and J lost 0, with 11 bases in between. Looked up from germline, CDR1 is SGHTA and CDR2 is FQGNSA. The CDR3 loop reads CASSQGGGSYNEQFF. DNA of the CDR3: TGTGCCAGCAGCCAAGGGGGGGGCTCCTACAATGAGCAGTTCTTC.

The chain is built from TRBV6-5 and TRBJ1-5; 7 bases map to TRBD1. The CDR3 runs 13 residues. CDR1 is MNHEY and CDR2 is SVGAGI in the germline V gene. V was pared by 8 bases and J by 6 bases, with 7 bases of the junction left unmatched. The CDR3 loop reads CASSRGASQPQHF. The CDR3 DNA reads as TGTGCCAGCTCCAGGGGGGCGAGTCAGCCCCAGCATTTT.

Concerning this clone: The junction differs from germline at one of its ends, possibly a read error. The chain combines TRBV7-9 with TRBJ2-7, with 7 bases matching TRBD2. This CDR3 spans 14 amino acids. Germline CDR1 reads SEHNR; CDR2 reads FQNEAQ (reference sequence). The CDR3 DNA reads as TGTGCCAGCAGCTTAAGCGGGGTTGCCTACGGGCAGTACTTC. Its protein product is CASSLSGVAYGQYF.

The rearrangement joins TRBV30 to TRBJ2-5; 8 bases agree with TRBD1. The CDR3 is made up of 14 amino acids. J lost 4 bases, V lost 3 bases, and 7 bases had no gene match. The germline gives CDR1 GTSNPN, CDR2 SVGIG (reference sequence). The CDR3: CAWRRQGSIETQYF. CDR3 nucleotide sequence: TGTGCCTGGAGACGACAGGGGTCGATAGAGACCCAGTACTTC. The whole variable domain, remainder taken from reference TRBV30 and TRBJ2-5, is SQTIHQWPATLVQPVGSPLSLECTVEGTSNPNLYWYRQAAGRGLQLLFYSVGIGQISSEVPQNLSASRPQDRQFILSSKKLLLSDSGFYLCAWRRQGSIETQYFGPGTRLLVL.

The chain is built from TRBV6-5 and TRBJ1-2; possible D gene TRBD1, 5 bases. CDR1 is MNHEY and CDR2 is SVGAGI in the germline V gene. This CDR3 has 13 residues. V lost 4 bases, J lost 8 bases, and 14 bases lay in between. The CDR3 here is CASSLGRENGYTF. In nucleotides, the CDR3 is TGTGCCAGCAGTTTGGGCAGGGAAAACGGCTACACCTTC.

The chain combines TRBV5-1 with TRBJ1-1; tentatively, D is TRBD1 (6 bases). V shed 1 base and J shed 2 bases, with 15 bases lying between them. Germline V lookup: CDR1 SGHRS, CDR2 YFSETQ. CDR3 length equals 16 residues. The CDR3 DNA follows: TGCGCCAGCAGCTTGTGGGGGCCAACAGTTAACACTGAAGCTTTCTTT. It translates to CASSLWGPTVNTEAFF.

This chain joins TRBV7-9 and TRBJ1-1; TRBD1 agrees at 8 bases. The junction had 4 bases not matched to a gene; V was cut back by 7 bases and J by 3 bases. This CDR3 contains 13 residues. Germline CDR1 is SEHNR and CDR2 is FQNEAQ (reference sequence). DNA of the CDR3: TGTGCCAGCAACGAACAGGGGGACACTGAAGCTTTCTTT. As protein: CASNEQGDTEAFF.

J is TRBJ2-7 and V is TRBV5-1; 7 nucleotides match TRBD2. With V trimmed by 2 bases and J by 3 bases, 8 bases remained unmatched. Germline CDR1 SGHRS, CDR2 YFSETQ. This CDR3 is 15 amino acids long. The CDR3 DNA reads TGCGCCAGCAGCTTCTCGAGCGGGGCGTTCTACGAGCAGTACTTC. It translates to CASSFSSGAFYEQYF.

The rearrangement links TRBV10-3 to TRBJ1-1, with a tentative D call TRBD1 (5 bases). Looked up from germline, CDR1 is ENHRY and CDR2 is SYGVKD. V was shortened by 3 bases and J by 0 bases, with 8 bases between the two germline ends. The CDR3 has 14 amino acids. CDR3 nucleotides: TGTGCCATCAGTGAACAGGCGATGAACACTGAAGCTTTCTTT. The encoded protein is CAISEQAMNTEAFF.

V and J are TRBV5-6 and TRBJ1-3; tentatively, D is TRBD1 (6 bases). This CDR3 contains 15 residues. The germline V gene has CDR1 SGHDT and CDR2 YYEEEE. Trimming left V 2 bases short and J 4 bases short, with 13 bases between. The CDR3 sequence is CASSFRGVGGNTIYF. For the CDR3, the DNA is TGTGCCAGCAGCTTCAGGGGAGTCGGAGGAAACACCATATATTTT.

The chain joins TRBV10-3 to TRBJ1-3; D gene uncertain. The V gene's germline CDR1 is ENHRY and CDR2 SYGVKD. The length of the CDR3 is 16 residues. V lost 2 bases, J lost 1 base, and 12 bases lay in between. This chain's CDR3 is CAISERGIQSGNTIYF. The DNA of the CDR3 is TGTGCCATCAGTGAGAGAGGGATCCAGTCTGGAAACACCATATATTTT.

This chain uses TRBV19 with TRBJ1-2; possibly TRBD1 for D (5 bases). The CDR3 consists of 16 residues. V shed 10 bases and J shed 0 bases, with 21 bases lying between them. CDR1 is LNHDA and CDR2 is SQIVND in the germline V gene (reference sequence). The CDR3 DNA follows: TGTGCCACCTGGGGAATCCGGACATCTACTAACTATGGCTACACCTTC. Encoded protein: CATWGIRTSTNYGYTF.

The genes are TRBV5-6 and TRBJ1-4; D remains ambiguous. V dropped 0 bases and J dropped 8 bases, with 11 bases sitting between them. This CDR3 is built from 14 residues. The germline V gene has CDR1 SGHDT and CDR2 YYEEEE. Here the CDR3 reads CASSLAGEEEKLFF. The CDR3 coding sequence is TGTGCCAGCAGCTTGGCGGGTGAAGAGGAAAAACTGTTTTTT.

This clone was observed a single time. The rearrangement uses TRBV2 and TRBJ1-1, with D possibly matching TRBD1 (5 bases). CDR3 length: 15 amino acids. Trimming took 6 bases from V and 0 from J, leaving 14 bases between them. Germline CDR1 reads SNHLY; CDR2 reads FYNNEI. The CDR3 nucleotides read TGTGCCAGCAGAGGCTTGACAGACTTGAACACTGAAGCTTTCTTT. The encoded protein is CASRGLTDLNTEAFF. Variable domain in full (rest from reference TRBV2 and TRBJ1-1): EPEVTQTPSHQVTQMGQEVILRCVPISNHLYFYWYRQILGQKVEFLVSFYNNEISEKSEIFDDQFSVERPDGSNFTLKIRSTKLEDSAMYFCASRGLTDLNTEAFFGQGTRLTVV.

This chain links TRBV7-3 with TRBJ1-1, with D possibly being TRBD1 (6 bases). Deletions cut 6 bases from V and 8 bases from J, with 19 bases between. CDR1 is SGHTA and CDR2 is FQGTGA in the germline V gene. The CDR3 spans 14 residues. DNA of the CDR3: TGTGCCAGCAGGGCGAGCCCAGGGGCGATGGAAGCTTTCTTT. It specifies CASRASPGAMEAFF.

To note about this clone: The same CDR3 can be traced to other DNA sequences in this sample. The rearrangement links TRBV19 to TRBJ1-1; D is undetermined. The CDR3 totals 13 residues. The V and J ends lost 6 bases and 2 bases respectively, with 10 bases between them. Germline V gives CDR1 LNHDA, CDR2 SQIVND (reference sequence). The CDR3 protein is CASSSTGNTEAFF. DNA for the CDR3: TGTGCCAGTAGCTCGACGGGAAACACTGAAGCTTTCTTT.

V and J are TRBV11-3 and TRBJ1-3; no definite D call. Germline-derived CDR1 and CDR2 are SGHNT and YENEEA. The CDR3 is made up of 13 amino acids. With 6 bases removed from V and 0 bases from J, the gap between germline ends came to 6 bases. In DNA, the CDR3 is TGTGCCAGCAGTCACACCTCTGGAAACACCATATATTTT. This gives the protein CASSHTSGNTIYF.